The rows below give T cell receptor beta chains drawn from one sample of a study of blood T cell repertoires in COVID-19. Assay used: immunoSEQ multiplex PCR; TCRdb lists only in-frame clones, some missing. The repertoire includes about 250,000 clones, 88% of them detected once, and around 0.99% sits in the top ten. Input material: peripheral blood. The receptors originated from a woman in her thirties or forties who had recovered from COVID-19. The CDR3 runs from the conserved cysteine through the conserved F or W. D genes are given only for firm matches. Size is stated for part of the rows, as once, few or many counts, or as a class when the clone is expanded.

abundance	v_gene	d_gene	j_gene	CDR3nt	CDR3aa
once	TRBV5-4	TRBD2	TRBJ2-1	TGTGCCAGCAGCCTCGGACTAGCGGGAGGGTACGGCAATGAGCAGTTCTTC	CASSLGLAGGYGNEQFF
NA	TRBV6-6	NA	TRBJ1-4	TGTGCCAGCAGGAACAACAGGGTTGAAAAACTGTTTTTT	CASRNNRVEKLFF
once	TRBV18	TRBD2	TRBJ2-2	TGTGCCAGCTCATCAAACCCCGGGACTAGCTCGAACACCGGGGAGCTGTTTTTT	CASSSNPGTSSNTGELFF
once	TRBV5-4	TRBD1	TRBJ2-2	TGTGCCAGCAGCAGTCCGGGACAGGGGGCCACCGGGGAGCTGTTTTTT	CASSSPGQGATGELFF
once	TRBV3-1/TRBV3-2	TRBD1	TRBJ1-1	TGTGCCAGCAGCCCAAGGGTCCGGGACACAGGGGACACTGAAGCTTTCTTT	CASSPRVRDTGDTEAFF
NA	TRBV5-1	TRBD2	TRBJ2-4	TGCGCCAGCAGCTTGGTGGTAGCGGGAGGGCCGGACCCTAAAAACATTCAGTACTTC	CASSLVVAGGPDPKNIQYF
once	TRBV4-3	TRBD1	TRBJ1-3	TGCGCCAGCAGCCAGCACACAGGGGGTGGAAACACCATATATTTT	CASSQHTGGGNTIYF
NA	TRBV29-1	TRBD1	TRBJ1-1	TGCAGCGCCACCGGACAGGGCCTACGGGGAGCTTTCTTT	CSATGQGLRGAFF
NA	TRBV2	NA	TRBJ2-1	TGTGCCAGCGGCCTTACCTACAATGAGCAGTTCTTC	CASGLTYNEQFF
NA	TRBV30	NA	TRBJ1-1	TGTGCCTGGAGTGGAGATTTGAACACTGAAGCTTTCTTT	CAWSGDLNTEAFF
NA	TRBV5-1	NA	TRBJ2-5	TGCGCCAGCAGCCCCACCGGGGGGACCCAGTACTTC	CASSPTGGTQYF
NA	TRBV9	TRBD2	TRBJ2-1	TGTGCCAGCAGCGTAGCCCATAGCGGGGCTGAGCAGTTCTTC	CASSVAHSGAEQFF
NA	TRBV13	NA	TRBJ1-3	TGTGCCAGCAGCCTTACAGGAGTCTCTGGAAACACCATATATTTT	CASSLTGVSGNTIYF
NA	TRBV7-9	NA	TRBJ2-1	TGTGCCAGCAGCTCCGGGGGACCCTACAATGAGCAGTTCTTC	CASSSGGPYNEQFF
NA	TRBV4-1	TRBD1	TRBJ1-4	TGCGCCAGCAGCCGGAAGGGGACAGGGTATGAAAAACTGTTTTTT	CASSRKGTGYEKLFF
NA	TRBV9	TRBD1	TRBJ2-7	TGTGCCAGCAGCCCACTAACCACAGGGGGCGAGCAGTACTTC	CASSPLTTGGEQYF
NA	TRBV5-1	TRBD1	TRBJ2-5	TGCGCCAGCAGCCTGGGACAGATCCAAGAGACCCAGTACTTC	CASSLGQIQETQYF
NA	TRBV7-2	TRBD1	TRBJ2-1	TGTGCCAGCAGCTTCGGACAGGGGGGCTACAATGAGCAGTTCTTC	CASSFGQGGYNEQFF
NA	TRBV11-2	NA	TRBJ2-5	TGTGCCAGCAGCTGGCGGGCGTTGGGCCAAGAGACCCAGTACTTC	CASSWRALGQETQYF
NA	TRBV10-3	NA	TRBJ1-2	TGTGCCATCAGTGAGTCCGGCGGCCGAGGCGGAGGCTACACCTTC	CAISESGGRGGGYTF
NA	TRBV9	TRBD1	TRBJ2-5	TGTGCCAGCAGCGTAGGGACAGGGGGAGGGGAGACCCAGTACTTC	CASSVGTGGGETQYF
NA	TRBV19	TRBD1	TRBJ1-4	TGTGCCACCGCCGGGACAGGGGATTTCGGTGGCGAAAAACTGTTTTTT	CATAGTGDFGGEKLFF
NA	TRBV15	NA	TRBJ2-5	TGTGCCACCAGCAGAGAAAAGGCCCCAGAGGGGACCCAGTACTTC	CATSREKAPEGTQYF
NA	TRBV6-2/TRBV6-3	TRBD2	TRBJ2-7	TGTGCCAGCAGTTACGGGGCTAGCGGGAGGGCCTACGAGCAGTACTTC	CASSYGASGRAYEQYF
NA	TRBV2	TRBD1	TRBJ1-6	TGTGCCAGCAGTGCGGGACAGGGGAATTCACCCCTCCACTTT	CASSAGQGNSPLHF
NA	TRBV6-4	TRBD2	TRBJ2-3	TGTGCCAGCAGCAAAACTAGCGGGATCGGGGGTTGGCAGTATTTT	CASSKTSGIGGWQYF
NA	TRBV3-1/TRBV3-2	TRBD2	TRBJ2-1	TGTGCCAGCAGCCTAGGAGCGGGAGACCGGAAGTTCTTC	CASSLGAGDRKFF
NA	TRBV6-6	NA	TRBJ1-4	TGTGCCAGCAGTCCCCCCGGGAAACTGTTTTTT	CASSPPGKLFF
NA	TRBV15	NA	TRBJ2-5	TGTGCCACCAGCGGGGACAACCAAGAGACCCAGTACTTC	CATSGDNQETQYF
NA	TRBV7-2	TRBD2	TRBJ2-5	TGTGCCAGCAGCTTACATCCTAGCGGGAGAGAGACCCAGTACTTC	CASSLHPSGRETQYF
once	TRBV5-1	TRBD2	TRBJ2-5	TGCGCCAGCAGCGACGGCCCGGGGGGCCAAGAGACCCAGTACTTC	CASSDGPGGQETQYF
NA	TRBV19	NA	TRBJ2-7	TGTGCCAGCCGGTGGGCTAAGAGCTCCTACGAGCAGTACTTC	CASRWAKSSYEQYF
NA	TRBV7-3	NA	TRBJ1-5	TGTGCCAGCAGCTTCCCGGGGGGTGGTCAGCCCCAGCATTTT	CASSFPGGGQPQHF
NA	TRBV5-4	NA	TRBJ2-3	TGTGCCAGCAGCTGGGGGGGGGCGCGGGACACAGATACGCAGTATTTT	CASSWGGARDTDTQYF
NA	TRBV18	NA	TRBJ1-2	TGTGCCAGCTCACCCCTCGACTCCTATGGCTACACCTTC	CASSPLDSYGYTF
NA	TRBV7-9	TRBD1	TRBJ2-3	TGTGCCAGCAGCCGGACAGGCGGCACAGATACGCAGTATTTT	CASSRTGGTDTQYF
NA	TRBV6-6	NA	TRBJ2-3	TGTGCCAGCAGTCCTCGGAGGGCTGGAGCGGAGGGAGGCACAGATACGCAGTATTTT	CASSPRRAGAEGGTDTQYF
NA	TRBV28	NA	TRBJ2-1	TGTGCCAGCAGTTTAGTAGCGCCCAATGAGCAGTTCTTC	CASSLVAPNEQFF
NA	TRBV30	TRBD1	TRBJ2-2	TGTGCCCGAAACCACGGGACAGGGGTTCTTAGGGCCGGGGAGCTGTTTTTT	CARNHGTGVLRAGELFF
NA	TRBV7-2	NA	TRBJ1-1	TGTGCCAGCAGCCAGTGGGGGGGCTCGAACACTGAAGCTTTCTTT	CASSQWGGSNTEAFF
few	TRBV4-1	TRBD2	TRBJ2-2	TGCGCCAGCGCCCGGGGGGGACCAGACCGGGAGCTGTTTTTT	CASARGGPDRELFF
once	TRBV24-1	NA	TRBJ2-2	TGTGCCACCAGTTTCGGGCGGGACGCGAACACCGGGGAGCTGTTTTTT	CATSFGRDANTGELFF
NA	TRBV9	NA	TRBJ2-2	TGTGCCAGCAGCGCCAGCCCCAGGGGCACCGGGGAGCTGTTTTTT	CASSASPRGTGELFF
NA	TRBV7-2	NA	TRBJ1-1	TGTGCCAGCAAGGGGCGGGGGAACACTGAAGCTTTCTTT	CASKGRGNTEAFF
few	TRBV5-6	TRBD2	TRBJ2-7	TGTGCCAGCCTCGGGAGGGGGGCGGCCGAGCAGTACTTC	CASLGRGAAEQYF
NA	TRBV14	NA	TRBJ2-2	TGTGCCAGCAGCCCTACGGGTAGAGGTACCGGGGAGCTGTTTTTT	CASSPTGRGTGELFF
NA	TRBV30	NA	TRBJ1-2	TGTGCCTGGAGTGTAAGGGTGGCGGGGCACGCTAACTATGGCTACACCTTC	CAWSVRVAGHANYGYTF
once	TRBV18	NA	TRBJ2-3	TGTGCCAGCTCACCCACCGGGATAGATACGCAGTATTTT	CASSPTGIDTQYF
NA	TRBV5-1	NA	TRBJ1-4	TGCGCCAGCAGCCCCCAAGCCGGGGGGGCCAATGAAAAACTGTTTTTT	CASSPQAGGANEKLFF
NA	TRBV13	NA	TRBJ1-5	TGTGCCAGCAGCTTACGTATCGCGGCGGGGCATCAGCCCCAGCATTTT	CASSLRIAAGHQPQHF
NA	TRBV29-1	NA	TRBJ2-3	TGCAGCGGCCGAACCGGGATAGACACAGATACGCAGTATTTT	CSGRTGIDTDTQYF
NA	TRBV6-5	NA	TRBJ2-5	TGTGCCAGCAGTCCAGGTGGGGCTCAAGAGACCCAGTACTTC	CASSPGGAQETQYF
NA	TRBV19	TRBD1	TRBJ2-7	TGTGCCAGTACCCTTGGCGGGACAGGGACCTACGAGCAGTACTTC	CASTLGGTGTYEQYF
NA	TRBV3-1/TRBV3-2	NA	TRBJ1-2	TGTGCCAGCAGCCAAGAAGCAGGACTCTATGGCTACACCTTC	CASSQEAGLYGYTF
NA	TRBV2	NA	TRBJ1-2	TGTGCCAGCAGTGAAGGCAGGGGAGCCTATGGCTACACCTTC	CASSEGRGAYGYTF
NA	TRBV6-8	TRBD1	TRBJ1-2	TGTGCCAGCAGGCCTGACAGGGGGGGGCCGTGGGGTAACTATGGCTACACCTTC	CASRPDRGGPWGNYGYTF
NA	TRBV12-3/TRBV12-4	TRBD1	TRBJ1-2	TGTGCCACCCGAGGGACAGCTGGCTATGGCTACACCTTC	CATRGTAGYGYTF
NA	TRBV6-6	TRBD2	TRBJ2-4	TGTGCCAGCAGTCCCACGGGACTAGCGGGATTAGCCAAAAACATTCAGTACTTC	CASSPTGLAGLAKNIQYF